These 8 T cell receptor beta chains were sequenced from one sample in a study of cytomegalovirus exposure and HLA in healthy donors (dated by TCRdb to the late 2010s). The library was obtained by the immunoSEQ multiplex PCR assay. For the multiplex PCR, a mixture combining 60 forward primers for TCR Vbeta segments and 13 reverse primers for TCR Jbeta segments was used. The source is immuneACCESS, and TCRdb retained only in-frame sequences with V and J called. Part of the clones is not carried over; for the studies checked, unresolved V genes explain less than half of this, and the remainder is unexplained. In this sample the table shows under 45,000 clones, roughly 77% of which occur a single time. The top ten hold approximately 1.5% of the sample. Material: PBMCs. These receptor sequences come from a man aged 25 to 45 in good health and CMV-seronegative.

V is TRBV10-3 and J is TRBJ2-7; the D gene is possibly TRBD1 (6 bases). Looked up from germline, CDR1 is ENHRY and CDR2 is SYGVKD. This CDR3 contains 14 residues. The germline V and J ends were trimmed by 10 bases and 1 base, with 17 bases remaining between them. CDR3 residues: CATTPRQDSYEQYF. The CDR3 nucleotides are TGTGCCACCACCCCCCGACAGGATTCCTACGAGCAGTACTTC.

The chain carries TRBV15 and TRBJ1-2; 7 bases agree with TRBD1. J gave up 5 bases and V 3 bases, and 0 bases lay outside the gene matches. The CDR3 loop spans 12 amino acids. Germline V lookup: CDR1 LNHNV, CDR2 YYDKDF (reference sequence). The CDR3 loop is CATSRDRYGYTF. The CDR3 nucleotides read TGTGCCACCAGCAGGGACAGGTATGGCTACACCTTC.

This chain's CDR3 is CASGLVGGEQFF. Written as DNA, the CDR3 is TGCGCCAGCGGACTAGTGGGCGGTGAGCAGTTCTTC. V gene TRBV10-2 combines with J gene TRBJ2-1; TRBD2 aligns across 7 bases. CDR3 size: 12 residues. CDR1 and CDR2 from the germline V gene are WSHSY and SAAADI. V dropped 8 bases and J dropped 9; count of bases not matched to a gene: 7.

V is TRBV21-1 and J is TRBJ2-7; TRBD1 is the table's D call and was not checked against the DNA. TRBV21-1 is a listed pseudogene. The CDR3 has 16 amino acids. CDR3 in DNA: TGTGCCAGCAGCGCCTACAGGGACGACCATTCCTACGAGCAGTACTTC. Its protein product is CASSAYRDDHSYEQYF.

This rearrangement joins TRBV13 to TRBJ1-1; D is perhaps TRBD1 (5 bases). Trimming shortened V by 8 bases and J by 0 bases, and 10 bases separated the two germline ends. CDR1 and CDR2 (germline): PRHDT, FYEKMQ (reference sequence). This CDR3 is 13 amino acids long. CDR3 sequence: CASRRGMNTEAFF. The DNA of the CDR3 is TGTGCCAGCCGAAGGGGCATGAACACTGAAGCTTTCTTT.

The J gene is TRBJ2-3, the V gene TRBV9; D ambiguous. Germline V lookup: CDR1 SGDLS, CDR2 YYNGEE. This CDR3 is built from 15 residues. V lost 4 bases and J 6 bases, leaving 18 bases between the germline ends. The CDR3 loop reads CASSPYSMSMDTQYF. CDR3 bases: TGTGCCAGCAGCCCCTACAGTATGAGTATGGATACGCAGTATTTT. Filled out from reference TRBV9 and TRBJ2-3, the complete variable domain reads DSGVTQTPKHLITATGQRVTLRCSPRSGDLSVYWYQQSLDQGLQFLIQYYNGEERAKGNILERFSAQQFPDLHSELNLSSLELGDSALYFCASSPYSMSMDTQYFGPGTRLTVL.

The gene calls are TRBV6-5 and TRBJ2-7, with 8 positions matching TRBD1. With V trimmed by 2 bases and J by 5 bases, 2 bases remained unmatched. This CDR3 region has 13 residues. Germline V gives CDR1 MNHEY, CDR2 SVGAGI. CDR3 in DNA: TGTGCCAGCAGTTACGACAGGGGTAACGAGCAGTACTTC. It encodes CASSYDRGNEQYF.

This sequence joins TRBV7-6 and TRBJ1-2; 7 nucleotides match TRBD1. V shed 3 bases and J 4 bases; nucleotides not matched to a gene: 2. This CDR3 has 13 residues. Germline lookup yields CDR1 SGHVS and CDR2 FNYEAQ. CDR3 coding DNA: TGTGCCAGCAGCTTCCAGGGGGGCTATGGCTACACCTTC. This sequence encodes CASSFQGGYGYTF. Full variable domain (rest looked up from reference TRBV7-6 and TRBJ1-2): GAGVSQSPRYKVTKRGQDVALRCDPISGHVSLYWYRQALGQGPEFLTYFNYEAQQDKSGLPNDRFSAERPEGSISTLTIQRTEQRDSAMYRCASSFQGGYGYTFGSGTRLTVV.